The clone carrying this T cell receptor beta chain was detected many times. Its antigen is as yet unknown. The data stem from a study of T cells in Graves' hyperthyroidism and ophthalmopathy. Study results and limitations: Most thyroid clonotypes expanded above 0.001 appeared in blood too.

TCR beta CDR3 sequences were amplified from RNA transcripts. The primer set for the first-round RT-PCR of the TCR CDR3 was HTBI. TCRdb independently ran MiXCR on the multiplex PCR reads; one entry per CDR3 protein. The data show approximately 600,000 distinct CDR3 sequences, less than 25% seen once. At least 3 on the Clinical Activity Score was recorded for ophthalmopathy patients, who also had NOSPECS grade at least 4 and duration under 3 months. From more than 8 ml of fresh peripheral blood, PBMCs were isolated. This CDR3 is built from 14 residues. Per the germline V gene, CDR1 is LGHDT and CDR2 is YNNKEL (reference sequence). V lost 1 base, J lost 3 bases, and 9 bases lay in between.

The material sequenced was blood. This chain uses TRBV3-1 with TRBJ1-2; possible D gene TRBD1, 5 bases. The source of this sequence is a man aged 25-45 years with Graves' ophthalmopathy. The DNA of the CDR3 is TGTGCCAGCAGCCAAGCTTGGGGGGACTATGGCTACACCTTC. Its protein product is CASSQAWGDYGYTF.